The next 28 T cell receptor beta chains were all read from a single sample in a study of spatial heterogeneity in lung cancer. Study observations and caveats: For expanded intratumoral alpha and beta TCRs, counts tracked tumor mutation counts.

TCRdb re-derived calls from the 5' RACE reads in MiXCR, one entry per CDR3 protein. The profile shows a few thousand distinct CDR3 sequences, about a quarter of them singletons. What these receptors recognize is not known. As to time point: sample taken at primary tumor resection. The material sequenced was lung tumor tissue, taken at surgery. The receptors were gathered from a male donor with early-stage non-small cell lung cancer.

This clonotype turned up a few times. This beta chain is off target for a library built for alpha chains, so its abundance means little. The genes are TRBV13 and TRBJ2-3; D not certain. CDR1 and CDR2 (germline): PRHDT, FYEKMQ (reference sequence). Trimming stripped 2 bases from V and 2 bases from J, with 14 bases between. The length of the CDR3 is 16 residues. CDR3 DNA: TGTGCCAGCAGCTTAAAAGTGGAGACTTTCACAGATACGCAGTATTTT. This translates into CASSLKVETFTDTQYF.

By sample fraction, this clonotype is medium-sized. This beta chain is a stray sequence in a library constructed for alpha chains; its clone size is not meaningful. The V and J genes are TRBV10-3 and TRBJ2-3; D call uncertain. V dropped 3 bases and J dropped 5 bases, with 9 bases sitting between them. The CDR3 extends over 13 amino acids. Germline V gives CDR1 ENHRY, CDR2 SYGVKD. The CDR3 DNA follows: TGTGCCATCAGTGACAGCTCTAAAGATACGCAGTATTTT. It specifies CAISDSSKDTQYF.

This clonotype is medium-sized by share. With the library built for alpha chains, this beta chain is off target and its frequency is not meaningful. This chain joins TRBV29-1 and TRBJ1-1; D is unresolved. Germline V gives CDR1 SQVTM, CDR2 ANQGSEA. V shed 1 base and J shed 2 bases, with 2 bases lying between them. CDR3 size: 11 residues. CDR3 region: CSVEGNTEAFF. The DNA of the CDR3 is TGCAGCGTTGAAGGAAACACTGAAGCTTTCTTT.

As to this clonotype: This beta chain is an off-target read within a library intended for alpha chains, so its frequency means little. The rearrangement joins TRBV19 to TRBJ2-3; D tentatively fits TRBD1 or TRBD2 (6 bases each). Germline CDR1 is LNHDA and CDR2 is SQIVND (reference sequence). The CDR3 loop spans 13 amino acids. Trimming pared 5 bases from V and 1 base from J, leaving 7 bases between. The CDR3 loop is CASSGGRTDTQYF. The CDR3 nucleotides are TGTGCCAGTAGTGGGGGGCGCACAGATACGCAGTATTTT.

As concerns this clonotype: The library was prepared for alpha chains; this beta chain is a stray read, so its frequency means little. The chain uses TRBV20-1 and TRBJ1-2; D gene unclear. Trimming took off 5 bases at V and 0 bases at J, with 19 bases between the two ends. Germline V gives CDR1 DFQATT, CDR2 SNEGSKA (reference sequence). The CDR3 length is 16 residues. The CDR3 DNA reads as TGCAGTGCTTTTACGCGACCGTTTGGATCTAACTATGGCTACACCTTC. It is translated as CSAFTRPFGSNYGYTF.

In this sample, this clonotype turned up many times. Little can be read into the size of this beta chain, an off-target read in a library designed for alpha chains. The chain has TRBV4-1 and TRBJ1-1; D not certain. V was cut by 4 bases and J by 0 bases, with 12 bases left in between. The V gene's germline CDR1 is MGHRA and CDR2 YSYEKL. CDR3 size: 15 residues. The CDR3 loop is CASSLRVGMNTEAFF. In nucleotides, the CDR3 is TGCGCCAGCAGCCTAAGGGTCGGGATGAACACTGAAGCTTTCTTT.

By sample share, this clonotype is medium-sized. This beta chain was picked up by a library intended for alpha chains and is off target, so its count carries little meaning. The J gene is TRBJ1-6, the V gene TRBV20-1, with TRBD1 identical over 7 bases. Trimming at V came to 6 bases and at J to 5 bases, leaving 10 bases not matched to a gene. Germline lookup yields CDR1 DFQATT and CDR2 SNEGSKA (reference sequence). The CDR3 is 15 residues long. The CDR3 coding sequence is TGCAGTGCCCGGAAGGCGGGACAGAATAATTCACCCCTCCACTTT. Amino acid sequence: CSARKAGQNNSPLHF.

This clonotype is categorized as medium-sized. The library was prepared for alpha chains; this beta chain is a stray read, so its frequency means little. The rearrangement links TRBV7-8 to TRBJ2-2, with a weak D call TRBD1 (6 bases). V lost 11 bases and J lost 4, with 14 bases in between. The CDR3 loop spans 13 amino acids. Germline V gene lookup returns CDR1 SGHVS and CDR2 FQNEAQ. The CDR3 nucleotides read TGTGCCGGAACAGGGTCGCGCACCGGGGAGCTGTTTTTT. This gives the protein CAGTGSRTGELFF.

To note about this clonotype: This beta chain is an unintended read in a library built for alpha chains; its size means little. The chain employs TRBV5-1 and TRBJ2-3, with 8 bases aligning to TRBD1. The CDR3 spans 14 residues. V trimming: 4 bases; J trimming: 4 bases; junction bases outside the gene matches: 5. CDR1 SGHRS and CDR2 YFSETQ come from the germline V gene. The CDR3 region has the DNA TGCGCCAGCAGCCCCGGACAGGGATCAGATACGCAGTATTTT. Encoded protein: CASSPGQGSDTQYF.

This clonotype was seen at least ten times. With the library built for alpha chains, this beta chain is off target and its frequency is not meaningful. The chain couples TRBV30 to TRBJ1-1; 10 positions match TRBD1. The germline V gene encodes CDR1 GTSNPN and CDR2 SVGIG (reference sequence). V trimming: 2 bases; J trimming: 0 bases; junction bases outside the gene matches: 6. CDR3 length: 16 residues. In DNA, the CDR3 is TGTGCCTGGAGTACCGGACAGGGGGTAATGAACACTGAAGCTTTCTTT. It translates to CAWSTGQGVMNTEAFF.

By frequency in the sample, this clonotype is medium-sized (0.01 to 0.1%). This beta chain lies outside the target of a library built for alpha chains; its clone size means little. The CDR3: CASTTISSGANVLTF. The DNA for the CDR3 is TGTGCCAGCACCACCATAAGCTCTGGGGCCAACGTCCTGACTTTC. The chain recombines TRBV11-2 with TRBJ2-6; D is uncertain. Germline CDR1 is SGHAT and CDR2 is FQNNGV. V was shortened by 7 bases and J by 0 bases, with 10 bases between the two germline ends. The CDR3 has 15 amino acids. Based on the CDR3 plus reference TRBV11-2 and TRBJ2-6, the full variable domain is EAGVAQSPRYKIIEKRQSVAFWCNPISGHATLYWYQQILGQGPKLLIQFQNNGVVDDSQLPKDRFSAERLKGVDSTLKIQPAKLEDSAVYLCASTTISSGANVLTFGAGSRLTVL.

This clonotype was detected many times. Within a library made for alpha chains, this beta chain is off target, and its count is uninformative. The chain recombines TRBV28 with TRBJ1-3; no reliable D call. Trimming took 6 bases from V and 0 from J, leaving 9 bases between them. CDR1 is MDHEN and CDR2 is SYDVKM in the germline V gene. The length of the CDR3 is 14 residues. The CDR3: CASRAAISGNTIYF. CDR3 bases: TGTGCCAGCAGAGCCGCCATCTCTGGAAACACCATATATTTT. Using reference TRBV28 and TRBJ1-3 for the parts outside the CDR3, the full variable domain is DVKVTQSSRYLVKRTGEKVFLECVQDMDHENMFWYRQDPGLGLRLIYFSYDVKMKEKGDIPEGYSVSREKKERFSLILESASTNQTSMYLCASRAAISGNTIYFGEGSWLTVV.

Note on this clonotype: This beta chain is an off-target read within a library intended for alpha chains, so its frequency means little. This chain connects TRBV3-1 to TRBJ2-7, with TRBD2 matching 9 bases. Germline-derived CDR1 and CDR2 are LGHDT and YNNKEL (reference sequence). The CDR3 runs 16 residues. The junction had 3 bases not matched to a gene; V was cut back by 0 bases and J by 0 bases. As DNA, the CDR3 is TGTGCCAGCAGCCAAGACCTAGCGGGAAGCTCCTACGAGCAGTACTTC. Its protein product is CASSQDLAGSSYEQYF.

Worth noting for this clonotype: Little can be read into the size of this beta chain, an off-target read in a library designed for alpha chains. V is TRBV7-2 and J is TRBJ1-6; D gene uncertain. CDR3 length equals 18 residues. The germline V and J ends were trimmed by 1 base and 1 base, with 14 bases remaining between them. Germline V lookup: CDR1 SGHTA, CDR2 FQGNSA. The CDR3 spells CASSLDQRLRSYNSPLHF. As DNA, the CDR3 is TGTGCCAGCAGCTTAGATCAAAGACTCCGATCCTATAATTCACCCCTCCACTTT. The full variable domain, rest sourced from reference TRBV7-2 and TRBJ1-6, is GAGVSQSPSNKVTEKGKDVELRCDPISGHTALYWYRQSLGQGLEFLIYFQGNSAPDKSGLPSDRFSAERTGGSVSTLTIQRTQQEDSAVYLCASSLDQRLRSYNSPLHFGNGTRLTVT.

This clonotype was seen many times. This beta chain is an unintended read in a library built for alpha chains; its size means little. In nucleotides, the CDR3 is TGTGCCACCAGATCTGGATTTTTTAACACTGAAGCTTTCTTT. Its protein is CATRSGFFNTEAFF. This chain links TRBV24-1 with TRBJ1-1; D unclear. The germline gives CDR1 KGHDR, CDR2 SFDVKD. The CDR3 is 14 residues long. Trimming cost V 7 bases and J 2 bases, with 13 bases left between them.

About this clonotype itself: This beta chain is a stray sequence in a library constructed for alpha chains; its clone size is not meaningful. The genes are TRBV10-3 and TRBJ2-3, with no clear D. Trimming left V 11 bases short and J 1 base short, with 16 bases between. From germline, CDR1 is ENHRY and CDR2 SYGVKD. There are 14 residues in the CDR3. CDR3 bases: TGTGCCGGGCGAAGCGAGCCCGGCACAGATACGCAGTATTTT. Translated, it gives CAGRSEPGTDTQYF.

By share, this clonotype ranks as medium-sized (0.01 to 0.1%). This beta chain is an unintended read in a library built for alpha chains; its size means little. The V gene is TRBV5-4, the J gene TRBJ1-3, with D hard to call. V was clipped by 9 bases and J by 0 bases, with 10 bases between them. Germline V lookup: CDR1 SGHNT, CDR2 YYREEE (reference sequence). The length of the CDR3 is 13 residues. CDR3 coding DNA: TGTGCCACATCACGCGGCTCTGGAAACACCATATATTTT. It specifies CATSRGSGNTIYF.

By sample share, this clonotype is medium-sized. This beta chain turned up in a library designed for alpha chains; as an off-target read, its abundance says little. This chain links TRBV6-1 with TRBJ1-1; D ambiguous. The CDR3 is made up of 14 amino acids. Germline CDR1 and CDR2: MNHNS and SASEGT. Deletions cut 2 bases from V and 0 bases from J, with 7 bases between. DNA of the CDR3: TGTGCCAGCAGTGAATTCGATATGAACACTGAAGCTTTCTTT. The encoded protein is CASSEFDMNTEAFF.

As regards this clonotype: This beta chain came through as a stray read in a library set up for alpha chains, and its size says little. The chain carries TRBV14 and TRBJ2-1; D not resolved. In germline, CDR1 is SGHDN, CDR2 FVKESK. The CDR3 contains 15 residues. The germline V and J ends were trimmed by 2 bases and 5 bases, with 13 bases remaining between them. The CDR3 DNA follows: TGTGCCAGCAGCCAACTGCGTACCGGAGACAATGAGCAGTTCTTC. This codes for CASSQLRTGDNEQFF.

In its sample, this clonotype was seen many times. Since the library was made to target alpha chains, this beta chain is a stray read and its abundance is not meaningful. The chain recombines TRBV12-3 or TRBV12-4 with TRBJ2-7, with 11 bases identical to TRBD1. The CDR3 extends over 15 amino acids. V dropped 6 bases and J dropped 2; count of bases not matched to a gene: 6. CDR3 protein: CASRSTGQGAYEQYF. The DNA of the CDR3 is TGTGCCAGCAGGTCAACGGGACAGGGGGCCTACGAGCAGTACTTC.

This clonotype has a count of ten or more. With the library built for alpha chains, this beta chain is off target and its frequency is not meaningful. This chain connects TRBV4-2 to TRBJ2-1, with 8 bases lining up with TRBD2. Looked up from germline, CDR1 is LGHNA and CDR2 is YNFKEQ. The J segment lost 0 bases and the V segment lost 0 bases, leaving 16 bases of the junction unmatched. CDR3 length: 21 amino acids. The DNA of the CDR3 is TGTGCCAGCAGCCAAGATCGGGGCGGGAGGCCTTCCGCTAGCTCCTACAATGAGCAGTTCTTC. It translates to CASSQDRGGRPSASSYNEQFF.

This clonotype was counted between two and nine times. Within a library made for alpha chains, this beta chain is off target, and its count is uninformative. This chain joins TRBV14 and TRBJ2-4; D call uncertain. The V gene's germline CDR1 is SGHDN and CDR2 FVKESK. With 4 bases removed from V and 0 bases from J, the gap between germline ends came to 13 bases. CDR3 size: 16 residues. The CDR3, as DNA: TGTGCCAGCAGCCCTGGGTGGTCTCGAGCCAAAAACATTCAGTACTTC. It specifies CASSPGWSRAKNIQYF. Together with reference TRBV14 and TRBJ2-4, the CDR3 gives the full variable domain: EAGVTQFPSHSVIEKGQTVTLRCDPISGHDNLYWYRRVMGKEIKFLLHFVKESKQDESGMPNNRFLAERTGGTYSTLKVQPAELEDSGVYFCASSPGWSRAKNIQYFGAGTRLSVL.

In its sample, this clonotype is medium-sized (0.01 to 0.1%). This beta chain is an unintended read in a library built for alpha chains; its size means little. The V and J genes are TRBV6-2 or TRBV6-3 and TRBJ1-5, with a possible D match to TRBD1 (6 bases). The CDR3 runs to 15 residues. Trimming stripped 5 bases from V and 0 bases from J, with 11 bases between. CDR1 and CDR2 from the germline V gene are MNHEY and SVGEGT. In DNA form, the CDR3 reads TGTGCCAGCAGTGACGGACAGTTTAGCAATCAGCCCCAGCATTTT. This translates into CASSDGQFSNQPQHF.

A word on this clonotype: This beta chain appears as a stray read in a library generated for alpha chains; its size is not informative. The V call is TRBV29-1, the J call TRBJ2-2; D might be TRBD2 (5 bases). Germline lookup yields CDR1 SQVTM and CDR2 ANQGSEA. Deletions cut 7 bases from V and 4 bases from J, with 16 bases between. The CDR3 runs to 14 residues. The CDR3 loop is CSANPGSGTGELFF. The CDR3 DNA is TGCAGCGCAAACCCGGGATCCGGCACCGGGGAGCTGTTTTTT.

This clonotype was detected only once. With the library built for alpha chains, this beta chain is off target and its frequency is not meaningful. The chain carries TRBV28 and TRBJ2-7; no reliable D call. Deletions cut 4 bases from V and 4 bases from J, with 17 bases between. The CDR3 runs 15 residues. Germline CDR1 MDHEN, CDR2 SYDVKM. The CDR3 coding sequence is TGTGCCAGCAGTTCTCCGGGCCGCGCGGAGTACGAGCAGTACTTC. It specifies CASSSPGRAEYEQYF.

This clonotype qualifies as hyperexpanded. As an off-target read in a library built for alpha chains, this beta chain has a frequency of little significance. The chain combines TRBV25-1 with TRBJ2-2, with D uncertain. The germline gives CDR1 MGHDK, CDR2 SYGVNS. V lost 3 bases and J lost 3, with 2 bases in between. This CDR3 spans 12 amino acids. The CDR3 DNA reads as TGTGCCAGCAGTGAGGACACCGGGGAGCTGTTTTTT. It encodes CASSEDTGELFF.

In regard to this clonotype: This beta chain represents an off-target read in a library built for alpha chains; its size is of limited meaning. In DNA, the CDR3 is TGTGCCAGCAGCTCCCCCCCGGGACTAGCGACAGATACGCAGTATTTT. Translated, it gives CASSSPPGLATDTQYF. V gene TRBV7-2 combines with J gene TRBJ2-3, with TRBD2 matching over 10 bases. V lost 4 bases to trimming and J lost 3 bases; unmatched junction nucleotides: 7. CDR3 size: 16 residues. In germline, CDR1 is SGHTA, CDR2 FQGNSA.

Regarding this clonotype: The library was prepared for alpha chains; this beta chain is a stray read, so its frequency means little. V gene TRBV2 combines with J gene TRBJ2-2, with TRBD2 matching 8 bases. Looked up from germline, CDR1 is SNHLY and CDR2 is FYNNEI. V was pared by 6 bases and J by 5 bases, with 5 bases of the junction left unmatched. This CDR3 is 14 amino acids long. In DNA, the CDR3 is TGTGCCAGCAGGGCCCGGGGGGGAACCGGGGAGCTGTTTTTT. Translation gives CASRARGGTGELFF.